The 3 T cell receptor beta chains listed next were all sequenced from one sample in a study of cytomegalovirus exposure and HLA in healthy donors. The PCR was carried out with 60 Vbeta primers and 13 Jbeta primers. Produced via immunoSEQ multiplex PCR; TCRdb's table is partial and in-frame only. The data show about 260,000 clones, 84% seen once. The sequenced sample consisted of PBMCs. These receptors were taken from a woman between 35 and 50 years old in good health and CMV-seropositive.

This chain connects TRBV11-2 to TRBJ1-1; D might be TRBD1 (5 bases). The germline CDR1 and CDR2 sequences are SGHAT and FQNNGV. This CDR3 has 14 amino acids. Trimming took 3 bases from V and 5 from J, leaving 13 bases between them. DNA of the CDR3: TGTGCCAGCAGCTTCGAGACAGTTATGACTGAAGCTTTCTTT. It translates to CASSFETVMTEAFF.

This chain uses TRBV30 with TRBJ1-2, with 9 bases aligning to TRBD1. The V and J ends lost 2 bases and 4 bases, in that order; junction bases with no gene match: 8. Germline CDR1 and CDR2: GTSNPN and SVGIG (reference sequence). This CDR3 has 15 residues. In DNA, the CDR3 is TGTGCCTGGAGTAGAAGACAGGGGGATGGCTATGGCTACACCTTC. Translation gives CAWSRRQGDGYGYTF.

This chain uses TRBV11-3 with TRBJ2-1, with 7 positions matching TRBD1. The ends lost 6 bases at V and 0 bases at J; junction bases unmatched: 5. This CDR3 spans 15 amino acids. The germline V gene encodes CDR1 SGHNT and CDR2 YENEEA. CDR3 sequence (DNA): TGTGCCAGCAGTTTACAGGGGAACTCCTACAATGAGCAGTTCTTC. Amino acid sequence: CASSLQGNSYNEQFF.